This TCR beta chain appears in the sequencing data of a study of T cell responses to AZD1222 COVID-19 vaccine. Study-level findings and limits: Donors in the cohort were predominantly white British and more often female, and clonal diversity was possibly underestimated. There were vaccine-associated CD4 TCRs across spike, dominant at 160-218 and 743-854.

Researchers grouped second doses given at about 4 or about 12 weeks into one pool. Libraries were prepared by immunoSEQ multiplex PCR; TCRdb keeps only in-frame clonotypes and omits some of them. The sample gives approximately 77,000 clones, roughly nine tenths of which show up once; 4% to 5.5% is in the top ten. For this clone: Antigen: not known.

With 5 bases removed from V and 4 bases from J, the gap between germline ends came to 7 bases. The CDR3 consists of 12 residues. Per the germline V gene, CDR1 is SGDLS and CDR2 is YYNGEE. This chain joins TRBV9 and TRBJ2-1; D is undetermined. The TCR sequence derives from an adult who received the AZD1222 COVID-19 vaccine. Sequencing used peripheral blood, obtained 28 days after the second AZD1222 dose. The CDR3 protein is CASRSRYNEQFF. The CDR3 region has the DNA TGTGCCAGCAGGAGCCGTTACAATGAGCAGTTCTTC.